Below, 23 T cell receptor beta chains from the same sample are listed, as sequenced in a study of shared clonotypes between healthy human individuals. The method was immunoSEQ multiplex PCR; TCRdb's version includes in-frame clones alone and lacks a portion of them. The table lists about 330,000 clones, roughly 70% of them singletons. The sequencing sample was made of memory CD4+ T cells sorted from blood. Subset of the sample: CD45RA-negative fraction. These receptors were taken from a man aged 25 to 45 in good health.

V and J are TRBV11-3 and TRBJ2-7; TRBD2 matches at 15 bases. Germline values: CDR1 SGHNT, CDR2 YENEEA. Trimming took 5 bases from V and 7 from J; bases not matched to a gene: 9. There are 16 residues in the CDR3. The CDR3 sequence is CASSPGLAGGFVEQYF. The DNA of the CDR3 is TGTGCCAGCAGCCCGGGACTAGCGGGAGGCTTCGTGGAGCAGTACTTC.

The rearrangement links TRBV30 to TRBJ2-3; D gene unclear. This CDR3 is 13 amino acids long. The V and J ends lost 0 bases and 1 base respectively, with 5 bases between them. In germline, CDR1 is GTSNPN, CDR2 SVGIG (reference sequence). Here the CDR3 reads CAWSVYGTDTQYF. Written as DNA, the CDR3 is TGTGCCTGGAGTGTATACGGCACAGATACGCAGTATTTT. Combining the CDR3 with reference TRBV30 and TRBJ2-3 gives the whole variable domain SQTIHQWPATLVQPVGSPLSLECTVEGTSNPNLYWYRQAAGRGLQLLFYSVGIGQISSEVPQNLSASRPQDRQFILSSKKLLLSDSGFYLCAWSVYGTDTQYFGPGTRLTVL.

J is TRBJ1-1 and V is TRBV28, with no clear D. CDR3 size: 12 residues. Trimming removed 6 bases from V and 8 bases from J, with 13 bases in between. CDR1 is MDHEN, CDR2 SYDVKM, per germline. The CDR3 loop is CASSEMGLEAFF. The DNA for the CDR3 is TGTGCCAGCAGCGAAATGGGGTTGGAAGCTTTCTTT. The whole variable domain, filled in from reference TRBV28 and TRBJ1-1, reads DVKVTQSSRYLVKRTGEKVFLECVQDMDHENMFWYRQDPGLGLRLIYFSYDVKMKEKGDIPEGYSVSREKKERFSLILESASTNQTSMYLCASSEMGLEAFFGQGTRLTVV.

The CDR3 protein is CACFGLAGGPAYNEQFF. The CDR3 DNA follows: TGTGCCTGTTTTGGACTAGCGGGAGGGCCCGCCTACAATGAGCAGTTCTTC. The V call is TRBV28, the J call TRBJ2-1; 15 bases match TRBD2. Germline trimming cut 11 bases from V and 2 bases from J; bases unmatched to any gene: 10. The CDR3 totals 17 residues. From germline, CDR1 is MDHEN and CDR2 SYDVKM.

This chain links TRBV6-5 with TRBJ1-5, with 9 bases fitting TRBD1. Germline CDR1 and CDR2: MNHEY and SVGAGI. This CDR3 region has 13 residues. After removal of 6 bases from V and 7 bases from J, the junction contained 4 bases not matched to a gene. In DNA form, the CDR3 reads TGTGCCAGCAGATTGGACAGGGGACAGCCCCAGCATTTT. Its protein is CASRLDRGQPQHF.

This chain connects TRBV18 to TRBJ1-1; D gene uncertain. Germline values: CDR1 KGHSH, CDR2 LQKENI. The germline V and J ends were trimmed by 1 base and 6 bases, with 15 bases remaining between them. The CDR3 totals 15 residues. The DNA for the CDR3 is TGTGCCAGCTCACCACTCACAAGGACGATCGCTGAAGCTTTCTTT. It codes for CASSPLTRTIAEAFF. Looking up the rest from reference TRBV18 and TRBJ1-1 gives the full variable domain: NAGVMQNPRHLVRRRGQEARLRCSPMKGHSHVYWYRQLPEEGLKFMVYLQKENIIDESGMPKERFSAEFPKEGPSILRIQQVVRGDSAAYFCASSPLTRTIAEAFFGQGTRLTVV.

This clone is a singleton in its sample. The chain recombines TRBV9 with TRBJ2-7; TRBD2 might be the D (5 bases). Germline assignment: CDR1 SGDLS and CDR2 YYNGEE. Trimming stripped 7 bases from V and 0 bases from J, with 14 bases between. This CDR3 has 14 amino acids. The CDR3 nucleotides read TGTGCCAGCTCCCTAGCTTCGAGCTCCTACGAGCAGTACTTC. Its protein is CASSLASSSYEQYF.

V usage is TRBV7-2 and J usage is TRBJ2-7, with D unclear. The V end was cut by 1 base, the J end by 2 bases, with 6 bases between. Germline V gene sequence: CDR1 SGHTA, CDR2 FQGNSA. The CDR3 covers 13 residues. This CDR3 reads CASSLVHAYEQYF. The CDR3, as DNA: TGTGCCAGCAGCTTAGTGCACGCCTACGAGCAGTACTTC.

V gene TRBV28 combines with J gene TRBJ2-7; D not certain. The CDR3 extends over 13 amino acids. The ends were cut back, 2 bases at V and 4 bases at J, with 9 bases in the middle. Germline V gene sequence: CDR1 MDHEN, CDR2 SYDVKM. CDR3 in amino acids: CASSLPQNYEQYF. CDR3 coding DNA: TGTGCCAGCAGTTTACCACAAAATTACGAGCAGTACTTC.

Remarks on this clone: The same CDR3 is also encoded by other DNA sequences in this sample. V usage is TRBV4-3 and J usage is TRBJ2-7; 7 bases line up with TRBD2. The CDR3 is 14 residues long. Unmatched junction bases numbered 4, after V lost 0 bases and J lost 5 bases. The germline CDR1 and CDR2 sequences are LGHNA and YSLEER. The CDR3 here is CASSQDPTSDEQYF. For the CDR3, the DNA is TGCGCCAGCAGCCAAGACCCAACTAGCGACGAGCAGTACTTC.

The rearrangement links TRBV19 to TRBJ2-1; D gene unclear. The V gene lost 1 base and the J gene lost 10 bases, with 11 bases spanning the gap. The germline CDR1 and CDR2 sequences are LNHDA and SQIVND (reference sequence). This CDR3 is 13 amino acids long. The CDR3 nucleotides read TGTGCCAGTAGTATAGGAGTAATGGGCGAGCAGTTCTTC. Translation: CASSIGVMGEQFF.

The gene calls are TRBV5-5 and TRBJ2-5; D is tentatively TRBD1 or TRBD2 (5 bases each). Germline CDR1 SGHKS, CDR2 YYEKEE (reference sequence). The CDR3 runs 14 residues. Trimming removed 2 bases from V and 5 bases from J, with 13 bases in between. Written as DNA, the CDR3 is TGTGCCAGCAGCTTCGGGGCAGTTTCGGAGACCCAGTACTTC. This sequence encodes CASSFGAVSETQYF.

CDR3 in DNA: TGTGCCAGCAGCTTAGGAGGCCGGCCAACTAATGAAAAACTGTTTTTT. This translates into CASSLGGRPTNEKLFF. The chain combines TRBV11-2 with TRBJ1-4; no clear D. The V and J ends lost 1 base and 0 bases respectively, with 9 bases between them. The V gene's germline CDR1 is SGHAT and CDR2 FQNNGV. CDR3 length: 16 residues.

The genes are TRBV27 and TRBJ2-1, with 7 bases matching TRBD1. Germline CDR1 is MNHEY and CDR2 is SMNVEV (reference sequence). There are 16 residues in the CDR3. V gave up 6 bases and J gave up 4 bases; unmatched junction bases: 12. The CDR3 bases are TGTGCCAGCAGACAGTCGGGACAGTACACTTACAATGAGCAGTTCTTC. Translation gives CASRQSGQYTYNEQFF.

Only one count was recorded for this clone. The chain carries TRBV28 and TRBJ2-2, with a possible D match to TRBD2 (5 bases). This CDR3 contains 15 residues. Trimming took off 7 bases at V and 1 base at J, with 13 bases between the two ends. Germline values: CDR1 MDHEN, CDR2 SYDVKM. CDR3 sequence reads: CASIPGSGNTGELFF. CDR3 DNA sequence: TGTGCCAGCATACCGGGATCGGGGAACACCGGGGAGCTGTTTTTT.

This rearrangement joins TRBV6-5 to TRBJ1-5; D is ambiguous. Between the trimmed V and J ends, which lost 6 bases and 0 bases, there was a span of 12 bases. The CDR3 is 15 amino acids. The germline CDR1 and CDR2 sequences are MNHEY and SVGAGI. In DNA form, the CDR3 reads TGTGCCAGCAGCCGGTCAAGAAATAGCAATCAGCCCCAGCATTTT. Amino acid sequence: CASSRSRNSNQPQHF.

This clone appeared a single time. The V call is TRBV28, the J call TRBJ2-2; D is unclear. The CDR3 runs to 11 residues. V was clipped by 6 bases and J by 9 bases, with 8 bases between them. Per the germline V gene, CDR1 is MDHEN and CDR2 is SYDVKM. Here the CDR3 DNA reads TGTGCCAGCAGGTCCGTCAGGGAGCTGTTTTTT. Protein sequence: CASRSVRELFF. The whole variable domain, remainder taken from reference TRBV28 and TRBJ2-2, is DVKVTQSSRYLVKRTGEKVFLECVQDMDHENMFWYRQDPGLGLRLIYFSYDVKMKEKGDIPEGYSVSREKKERFSLILESASTNQTSMYLCASRSVRELFFGEGSRLTVL.

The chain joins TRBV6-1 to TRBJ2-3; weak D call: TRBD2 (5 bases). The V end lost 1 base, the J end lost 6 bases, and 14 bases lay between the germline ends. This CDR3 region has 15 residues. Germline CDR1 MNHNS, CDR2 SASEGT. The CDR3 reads CASSEEGGLTDTQYF. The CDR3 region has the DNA TGTGCCAGCAGTGAAGAGGGTGGACTCACCGATACGCAGTATTTT.

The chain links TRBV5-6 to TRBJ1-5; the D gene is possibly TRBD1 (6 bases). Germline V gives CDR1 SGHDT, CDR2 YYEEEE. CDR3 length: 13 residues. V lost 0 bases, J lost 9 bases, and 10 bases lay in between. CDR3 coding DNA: TGTGCCAGCAGCTTGGGGGGGGCGGGGCCCCAGCATTTT. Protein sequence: CASSLGGAGPQHF. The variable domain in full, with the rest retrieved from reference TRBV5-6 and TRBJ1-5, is DAGVTQSPTHLIKTRGQQVTLRCSPKSGHDTVSWYQQALGQGPQFIFQYYEEEERQRGNFPDRFSGHQFPNYSSELNVNALLLGDSALYLCASSLGGAGPQHFGDGTRLSIL.

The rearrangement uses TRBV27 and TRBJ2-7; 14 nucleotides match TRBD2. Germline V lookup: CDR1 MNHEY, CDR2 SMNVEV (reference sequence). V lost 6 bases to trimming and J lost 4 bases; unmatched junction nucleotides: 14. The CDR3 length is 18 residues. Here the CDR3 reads CASSLEAPTSGRGYEQYF. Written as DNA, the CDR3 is TGTGCCAGCAGCCTAGAAGCTCCGACTAGCGGGAGGGGGTACGAGCAGTACTTC.

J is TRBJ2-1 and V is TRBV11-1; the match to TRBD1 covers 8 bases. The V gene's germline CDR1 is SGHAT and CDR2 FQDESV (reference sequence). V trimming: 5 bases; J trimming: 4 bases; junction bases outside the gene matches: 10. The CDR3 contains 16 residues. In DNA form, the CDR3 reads TGTGCCAGCAGCCAAAGGCGGGACAGGAGTTACAATGAGCAGTTCTTC. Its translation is CASSQRRDRSYNEQFF.

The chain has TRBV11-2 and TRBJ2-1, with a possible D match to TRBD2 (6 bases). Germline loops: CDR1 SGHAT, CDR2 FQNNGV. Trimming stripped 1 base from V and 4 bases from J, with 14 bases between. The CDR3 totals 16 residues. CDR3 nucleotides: TGTGCCAGCAGCTTAGTGGAGGGAGGACGGTACAATGAGCAGTTCTTC. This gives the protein CASSLVEGGRYNEQFF.

CDR3 bases: TGTGCCAGCGCGGGTCAGGGCAATCAGCCCCAGCATTTT. Amino acids: CASAGQGNQPQHF. The genes are TRBV2 and TRBJ1-5, with D unclear. Trimming shortened V by 8 bases and J by 2 bases, and 10 bases separated the two germline ends. This CDR3 contains 13 residues. From germline, CDR1 is SNHLY and CDR2 FYNNEI.